Each of the 23 T cell receptor beta chains below was sequenced from the same sample in a study of CD8 T cells in ankylosing spondylitis. One entry per CDR3 protein results from TCRdb running MiXCR on the 5' RACE reads. Seen here are about 300,000 distinct CDR3 sequences, less than 25% observed once, and the top ten hold about 3.7%. The source material was blood, either unsorted or a sorted T cell fraction (not recorded which). The receptors shown here come from a female donor with ankylosing spondylitis or in good health (not recorded which).

The chain recombines TRBV6-1 with TRBJ2-7, with TRBD2 identical over 7 bases. The V gene end was trimmed by 5 bases and the J gene end by 0 bases; junction bases not matched to a gene: 10. CDR1 MNHNS and CDR2 SASEGT come from the germline V gene. The length of the CDR3 is 16 residues. The CDR3 spells CASSRDYGGSSYEQYF. Written as DNA, the CDR3 is TGTGCCAGCAGTCGTGACTACGGGGGGAGCTCCTACGAGCAGTACTTC.

A few counts support this clonotype. In nucleotides, the CDR3 is TGCGCCAGCAGCTTGGCAGGGAATGAATACGAGCAGTACTTC. This codes for CASSLAGNEYEQYF. The genes are TRBV5-1 and TRBJ2-7; weak D call: TRBD1 (5 bases). V gave up 0 bases and J gave up 4 bases, with 11 bases separating them. The V gene's germline CDR1 is SGHRS and CDR2 YFSETQ. The CDR3 runs to 14 residues.

This chain connects TRBV7-2 to TRBJ2-5; tentatively, D is TRBD1 (6 bases). The V end lost 4 bases, the J end lost 5 bases, and 20 bases lay between the germline ends. Germline lookup yields CDR1 SGHTA and CDR2 FQGNSA. The CDR3 sequence is 16 residues long. The CDR3 sequence is CASSSLNKGDRETQYF. Written as DNA, the CDR3 is TGTGCCAGCAGCTCTCTAAATAAGGGGGATAGGGAGACCCAGTACTTC.

The chain combines TRBV28 with TRBJ1-1, with TRBD1 as a possible D gene (5 bases). This CDR3 is built from 15 residues. The ends were cut back, 5 bases at V and 2 bases at J, with 15 bases in the middle. The germline V gene has CDR1 MDHEN and CDR2 SYDVKM. The CDR3 DNA is TGTGCCAGCAGTCCCTTAAGGGGTTCCAACACTGAAGCTTTCTTT. This gives the protein CASSPLRGSNTEAFF. The full variable domain, in which reference TRBV28 and TRBJ1-1 provide the parts outside the CDR3, is DVKVTQSSRYLVKRTGEKVFLECVQDMDHENMFWYRQDPGLGLRLIYFSYDVKMKEKGDIPEGYSVSREKKERFSLILESASTNQTSMYLCASSPLRGSNTEAFFGQGTRLTVV.

This clonotype has just a few counts. The chain couples TRBV15 to TRBJ2-5, with D possibly matching TRBD2 (6 bases). The CDR3 spans 15 residues. The germline V gene encodes CDR1 LNHNV and CDR2 YYDKDF (reference sequence). The V end lost 0 bases, the J end lost 4 bases, and 12 bases lay between the germline ends. CDR3 sequence: CATSRDRRGGETQYF. As DNA, the CDR3 is TGTGCCACCAGCAGAGATCGTAGGGGAGGAGAGACCCAGTACTTC.

In its sample, this clonotype was seen a few times. The rearrangement joins TRBV29-1 to TRBJ2-2, with D perhaps matching TRBD2 (5 bases). Trimming shortened V by 8 bases and J by 5 bases, and 12 bases separated the two germline ends. CDR3 length equals 12 residues. Germline V gene sequence: CDR1 SQVTM, CDR2 ANQGSEA. The CDR3 region is CSCGWRTGELFF. The CDR3 bases are TGCAGCTGCGGGTGGAGGACCGGGGAGCTGTTTTTT.

About this clonotype itself: This clone may be a read error of a much larger clone one base away. This rearrangement joins TRBV29-1 to TRBJ1-1, with D tentatively TRBD1 (5 bases). Germline V lookup: CDR1 SQVTM, CDR2 ANQGSEA. The CDR3 sequence is 13 residues long. DNA of the CDR3: TGCAGCGGGTCAGGGTTTATGAACACTGACGCTTTCTTT. It encodes CSGSGFMNTDAFF. Full variable domain (missing parts from reference TRBV29-1 and TRBJ1-1): SAVISQKPSRDICQRGTSLTIQCQVDSQVTMMFWYRQQPGQSLTLIATANQGSEATYESGFVIDKFPISRPNLTFSTLTVSNMSPEDSSIYLCSGSGFMNTDAFFGQGTRLTVV.

This clonotype has just a few counts. This rearrangement joins TRBV9 to TRBJ2-7, with 9 bases fitting TRBD2. CDR3 length equals 15 residues. Trimming at V came to 2 bases and at J to 6 bases, leaving 9 bases not matched to a gene. Germline V gene lookup returns CDR1 SGDLS and CDR2 YYNGEE. This chain's CDR3 is CASSVSSLAGTEQYF. CDR3 nucleotides: TGTGCCAGCAGCGTTTCGTCCCTAGCGGGAACCGAGCAGTACTTC.

This clonotype was counted only a few times. Here the CDR3 reads CASSTGTSGDNEQFF. Here the CDR3 DNA reads TGTGCCAGCAGTACCGGGACTAGCGGCGACAATGAGCAGTTCTTC. The rearrangement joins TRBV27 to TRBJ2-1; 11 bases agree with TRBD2. The CDR3 totals 15 residues. Germline loops: CDR1 MNHEY, CDR2 SMNVEV (reference sequence). The J segment lost 5 bases and the V segment lost 5 bases, leaving 5 bases of the junction unmatched.

This clonotype occurred a few times. One junction end disagrees with the germline gene, perhaps due to a read error. The rearrangement joins TRBV28 to TRBJ1-1; D gene uncertain. The CDR3 sequence is 11 residues long. Looked up from germline, CDR1 is MDHEN and CDR2 is SYDVKM. CDR3 amino acids: CASSFDLKAFF. In DNA, the CDR3 is TGTGCCAGCAGTTTCGACTTAAAAGCATTCTTT.

J is TRBJ1-4 and V is TRBV20-1; possibly TRBD1 for D (5 bases). Trimming stripped 6 bases from V and 8 bases from J, with 13 bases between. The CDR3 spans 12 residues. Germline CDR1 reads DFQATT; CDR2 reads SNEGSKA (reference sequence). CDR3 DNA sequence: TGCAGTGCGGAGGGGCCGAAGGAAAAACTGTTTTTT. Its translation: CSAEGPKEKLFF.

V and J are TRBV5-6 and TRBJ2-5, with TRBD1 matching 7 bases. Germline values: CDR1 SGHDT, CDR2 YYEEEE. The CDR3 sequence is 13 residues long. With V trimmed by 4 bases and J by 5 bases, 5 bases remained unmatched. CDR3 DNA sequence: TGTGCCAGCAGCCCGGACAGGCGGGAGACCCAGTACTTC. Translation gives CASSPDRRETQYF.

At least ten counts were recorded for this clonotype. This rearrangement joins TRBV12-3 or TRBV12-4 to TRBJ1-1; tentatively, D is TRBD1 (5 bases). Trimming pared 6 bases from V and 2 bases from J, leaving 10 bases between. There are 13 residues in the CDR3. CDR3 loop: CASRGDYNTEAFF. CDR3 DNA sequence: TGTGCCAGCAGAGGGGACTACAACACTGAAGCTTTCTTT.

This rearrangement joins TRBV6-1 to TRBJ2-7; D gene ambiguous. The CDR3 is made up of 14 amino acids. V was cut by 6 bases and J by 2 bases, with 14 bases left in between. CDR1 is MNHNS, CDR2 SASEGT, per germline. The DNA of the CDR3 is TGTGCCAGCAGCTCCGACACGGCGCCCTACGAGCAGTACTTC. It specifies CASSSDTAPYEQYF.

This clonotype has more than one count but fewer than ten. The chain combines TRBV9 with TRBJ2-3; 7 bases agree with TRBD2. The ends lost 2 bases at V and 0 bases at J; junction bases unmatched: 3. The V gene's germline CDR1 is SGDLS and CDR2 YYNGEE. The CDR3 runs to 15 residues. In DNA, the CDR3 is TGTGCCAGCAGCGTCGCGGGAGCTAGCACAGATACGCAGTATTTT. This gives the protein CASSVAGASTDTQYF. The full variable domain, rest sourced from reference TRBV9 and TRBJ2-3, is DSGVTQTPKHLITATGQRVTLRCSPRSGDLSVYWYQQSLDQGLQFLIQYYNGEERAKGNILERFSAQQFPDLHSELNLSSLELGDSALYFCASSVAGASTDTQYFGPGTRLTVL.

The sample holds many counts of this clonotype. J is TRBJ1-2 and V is TRBV29-1; 7 bases fit TRBD1. V dropped 7 bases and J dropped 8; count of bases not matched to a gene: 10. CDR3 length: 12 amino acids. In germline, CDR1 is SQVTM, CDR2 ANQGSEA. CDR3 in DNA: TGCAGCGCCACCGACAGGGCACACGGCTACACCTTC. Translated, it gives CSATDRAHGYTF.

Ten or more counts support this clonotype. This sequence joins TRBV7-2 and TRBJ2-1, with D maybe TRBD2 (6 bases). Trimming took off 5 bases at V and 0 bases at J, with 14 bases between the two ends. Germline-derived CDR1 and CDR2 are SGHTA and FQGNSA. The CDR3 is 16 amino acids. CDR3 in DNA: TGTGCCAGCAGCCCGGGACTTCCGAGCTCCTACAATGAGCAGTTCTTC. Amino acid sequence: CASSPGLPSSYNEQFF.

This clonotype was observed a handful of times. The chain links TRBV18 to TRBJ2-5, with D possibly TRBD1 on 6 matching bases. Germline V gene data show CDR1 as KGHSH and CDR2 as LQKENI. The CDR3 is made up of 13 amino acids. Trimming took off 3 bases at V and 3 bases at J, with 8 bases between the two ends. The CDR3 DNA reads as TGTGCCAGCTCACCCGACAGGAAAGAGACCCAGTACTTC. It codes for CASSPDRKETQYF. Based on the CDR3 plus reference TRBV18 and TRBJ2-5, the full variable domain is NAGVMQNPRHLVRRRGQEARLRCSPMKGHSHVYWYRQLPEEGLKFMVYLQKENIIDESGMPKERFSAEFPKEGPSILRIQQVVRGDSAAYFCASSPDRKETQYFGPGTRLLVL.

The chain links TRBV7-9 to TRBJ1-5; D may be TRBD1 (5 bases). Germline V lookup: CDR1 SEHNR, CDR2 FQNEAQ (reference sequence). CDR3 size: 17 residues. Trimming left V 0 bases short and J 2 bases short, with 14 bases between. This CDR3 reads CASSLALGPTGNQPQHF. The CDR3 nucleotides read TGTGCCAGCAGCTTAGCGCTGGGACCTACCGGCAATCAGCCCCAGCATTTT.

This clonotype was seen a few times. The V and J genes are TRBV6-5 and TRBJ1-2; D not resolved. The CDR3 totals 17 residues. Looked up from germline, CDR1 is MNHEY and CDR2 is SVGAGI. V was cut by 1 base and J by 5 bases, with 20 bases left in between. The CDR3: CASSYYGQAATWYGYTF. CDR3 DNA: TGTGCCAGCAGTTACTATGGGCAGGCCGCCACCTGGTATGGCTACACCTTC.

The chain recombines TRBV19 with TRBJ1-5, with 10 nucleotides matching TRBD1. CDR3 length equals 15 residues. V gave up 4 bases and J gave up 4 bases; unmatched junction bases: 4. Germline V gene lookup returns CDR1 LNHDA and CDR2 SQIVND (reference sequence). CDR3 nucleotide sequence: TGTGCCAGTAGTAGGGGACAGGGGAGGAATCAGCCCCAGCATTTT. As protein: CASSRGQGRNQPQHF.

The chain links TRBV7-9 to TRBJ2-7, with 7 bases lining up with TRBD2. J gave up 2 bases and V 3 bases, and 10 bases lay outside the gene matches. Germline CDR1 is SEHNR and CDR2 is FQNEAQ (reference sequence). The CDR3 consists of 16 residues. DNA for the CDR3: TGTGCCAGCAGCTTGATGGGAGGGCGGTTTACCTACGAGCAGTACTTC. This translates into CASSLMGGRFTYEQYF.

V and J are TRBV7-9 and TRBJ2-5; 9 bases are shared with TRBD2. V shed 0 bases and J 4 bases; nucleotides not matched to a gene: 0. CDR3 length: 14 amino acids. Germline CDR1 reads SEHNR; CDR2 reads FQNEAQ (reference sequence). The CDR3 coding sequence is TGTGCCAGCAGCTTAGCGCGGGGGGGAGAGACCCAGTACTTC. It yields the protein CASSLARGGETQYF.